This T cell receptor beta chain came from a study of T-cell memory formation after mild COVID-19. General observations from the study: CD4+ contracting clones were mainly CM and EM; CD8+ ones, EMRA. Memory cells collected pre-infection included some clones that later responded, suggesting cross-reactive memory joined.

The CDR3 consists of 14 residues. Unmatched junction bases numbered 4, after V lost 6 bases and J lost 3 bases. Per germline, CDR1 LGHNA and CDR2 YNFKEQ. About this clonotype: No antigen is known for it.

TCRdb re-called the 5' RACE reads with MiXCR, one entry per CDR3 protein. The sample contains approximately 150,000 distinct CDR3 sequences, 14% of which appear only once. The TCR comes from an adult woman who had mild COVID-19 (a few samples of this study predate the infection). Cell type and time point are not known. The source material was PBMCs or a T cell subset sorted from them (not recorded which). The chain recombines TRBV4-2 with TRBJ2-3; 9 bases match TRBD2. The CDR3 reads CASRPSGMTDTQYF. The CDR3 DNA follows: TGTGCCAGCAGGCCTAGCGGGATGACAGATACGCAGTATTTT.